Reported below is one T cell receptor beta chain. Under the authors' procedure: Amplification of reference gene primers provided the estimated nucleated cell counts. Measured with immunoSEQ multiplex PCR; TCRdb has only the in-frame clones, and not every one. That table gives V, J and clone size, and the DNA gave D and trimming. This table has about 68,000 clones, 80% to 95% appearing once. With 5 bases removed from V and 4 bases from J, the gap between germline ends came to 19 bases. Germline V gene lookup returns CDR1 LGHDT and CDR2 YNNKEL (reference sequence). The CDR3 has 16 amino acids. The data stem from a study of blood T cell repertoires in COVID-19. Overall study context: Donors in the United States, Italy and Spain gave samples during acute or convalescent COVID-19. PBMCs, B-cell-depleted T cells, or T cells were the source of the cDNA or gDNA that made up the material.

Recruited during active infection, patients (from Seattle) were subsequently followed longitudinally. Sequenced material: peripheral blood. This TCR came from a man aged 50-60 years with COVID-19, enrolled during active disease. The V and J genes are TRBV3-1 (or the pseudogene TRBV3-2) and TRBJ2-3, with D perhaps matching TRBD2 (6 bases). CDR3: CASSTGVREWSDTQYF. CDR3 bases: TGTGCCAGCAGCACTGGGGTCCGGGAGTGGTCAGATACGCAGTATTTT.